This T cell receptor (beta chain) was captured in a study of cytomegalovirus exposure and HLA in healthy donors. Study observations and caveats: An ancestry cluster, one associated with Asian ancestry, reportedly showed fewer N-insertions than the roughly 670-donor mean in a later analysis.

A note on this clone: Antigen: not known.

The PCR was carried out with 60 Vbeta primers and 13 Jbeta primers. Assay: immunoSEQ multiplex PCR; the TCRdb copy retains only in-frame clones and omits some. The data show 120,000 or so clones, with less than 85% seen just once and about an eighth held by the top ten. This CDR3 has 19 residues. The germline V and J ends were trimmed by 1 base and 0 bases, with 22 bases remaining between them. Germline V lookup: CDR1 SGHTS, CDR2 YDEGEE. The V and J genes are TRBV5-8 and TRBJ1-2; tentatively, D is TRBD1 (5 bases). Sequenced sample: PBMCs. This TCR derives from a man aged 30 to 45 in good health and CMV-seropositive. This CDR3 reads CASSLRGSGRAKANYGYTF. The CDR3 DNA sequence: TGTGCCAGCAGCTTGAGGGGATCGGGCAGGGCCAAAGCTAACTATGGCTACACCTTC.